These 5 T cell receptor beta chains share one sample of origin, sequenced in a study of blood T cell repertoires in COVID-19. Some clones are missing from TCRdb's copy, which holds only in-frame ones; the method was immunoSEQ multiplex PCR. The sample shows around 170,000 clones, around 86% of them seen only once. Material for sequencing was PBMCs or T cells enriched from blood (not recorded which). These receptors were taken from a young woman who had recovered from COVID-19.

The V call is TRBV24-1, the J call TRBJ1-1; the match to TRBD1 covers 7 bases. The V gene end was trimmed by 8 bases and the J gene end by 0 bases; junction bases not matched to a gene: 2. The CDR3 has 13 amino acids. Per germline, CDR1 KGHDR and CDR2 SFDVKD. The CDR3 DNA reads TGTGCCACCACCGGGACAGTGAACACTGAAGCTTTCTTT. Protein product: CATTGTVNTEAFF.

The chain joins TRBV19 to TRBJ2-7; 10 bases align to TRBD1. Germline V CDR1 and CDR2: LNHDA, SQIVND (reference sequence). V trimming: 6 bases; J trimming: 5 bases; junction bases outside the gene matches: 10. The CDR3 runs 15 residues. The CDR3 bases are TGTGCCAGTAGACCCGCGGGACAGGGGACAAACGAGCAGTACTTC. Its protein is CASRPAGQGTNEQYF.

The chain combines TRBV13 with TRBJ2-7; D remains ambiguous. The CDR3 is made up of 11 amino acids. CDR1 and CDR2 from the germline V gene are PRHDT and FYEKMQ (reference sequence). Trimming took off 4 bases at V and 1 base at J, with 2 bases between the two ends. This chain's CDR3 is CASSSSYEQYF. For the CDR3, the DNA is TGTGCCAGCAGCTCATCCTACGAGCAGTACTTC.

The chain has TRBV27 and TRBJ2-7, with 12 nucleotides matching TRBD2. Germline assignment: CDR1 MNHEY and CDR2 SMNVEV (reference sequence). With 4 bases clipped from V and 4 bases from J, the junction kept 5 bases outside the gene matches. The CDR3 spans 15 residues. The CDR3 nucleotides are TGTGCCAGCAGTTCCCCGGGGACTAGCGGGTACGAGCAGTACTTC. Translating gives CASSSPGTSGYEQYF.

This clone was observed once. The gene calls are TRBV23-1 and TRBJ2-1, with TRBD1 identical over 8 bases. TRBV23-1 is recorded as an ORF, its role being uncertain. V trimming: 2 bases; J trimming: 6 bases; junction bases outside the gene matches: 6. This CDR3 comprises 15 residues. The CDR3 loop reads CASSQQDTGGNEQFF. DNA for the CDR3: TGCGCCAGCAGTCAACAAGATACAGGGGGCAATGAGCAGTTCTTC.